This entry lists 4 T cell receptor beta chains sequenced from one sample in a study of T cells after yellow fever vaccination. MiXCR was run by TCRdb on the 5' RACE reads, yielding one entry per CDR3 protein. The sample comprises around 610,000 distinct CDR3 sequences, about 14% of which are singletons, and over 13% rests with the top ten. The specimen comprised PBMCs, sampled on the day of the yellow fever booster vaccination. These receptor sequences come from a man between 25 and 39 years old who received the YFV17D yellow fever vaccine.

This chain links TRBV6-5 with TRBJ1-2, with TRBD1 as a possible D gene (6 bases). Germline V gene lookup returns CDR1 MNHEY and CDR2 SVGAGI. The ends were cut back, 0 bases at V and 6 bases at J, with 14 bases in the middle. The CDR3 is 15 residues long. CDR3 sequence (DNA): TGTGCCAGCAGTTACTCGGCAGGGGCTACCCATGGCTACACCTTC. Protein product: CASSYSAGATHGYTF.

This clonotype turned up a few times. The chain carries TRBV28 and TRBJ2-2, with D possibly being TRBD2 (5 bases). This CDR3 has 12 residues. V gave up 4 bases and J gave up 7 bases, with 7 bases separating them. Germline loops: CDR1 MDHEN, CDR2 SYDVKM. As DNA, the CDR3 is TGTGCCAGCAGTTCGGGGATCGGGGAGCTGTTTTTT. This encodes CASSSGIGELFF. The variable domain in full, with the rest retrieved from reference TRBV28 and TRBJ2-2, is DVKVTQSSRYLVKRTGEKVFLECVQDMDHENMFWYRQDPGLGLRLIYFSYDVKMKEKGDIPEGYSVSREKKERFSLILESASTNQTSMYLCASSSGIGELFFGEGSRLTVL.

This chain uses TRBV20-1 with TRBJ2-5; tentatively, D is TRBD2 (5 bases). The CDR3 length is 14 residues. V was shortened by 3 bases and J by 5 bases, with 16 bases between the two germline ends. Germline V lookup: CDR1 DFQATT, CDR2 SNEGSKA (reference sequence). The CDR3 protein is CSASVASSGETQYF. In nucleotides, the CDR3 is TGCAGTGCTAGCGTAGCGTCCTCGGGTGAGACCCAGTACTTC.

The chain is built from TRBV19 and TRBJ1-1; 9 nucleotides line up with TRBD1. Germline V gives CDR1 LNHDA, CDR2 SQIVND (reference sequence). The CDR3 loop spans 15 amino acids. The ends lost 5 bases at V and 0 bases at J; junction bases unmatched: 4. In DNA, the CDR3 is TGTGCCAGTAGTGGGACAGGGCTCCTGAACACTGAAGCTTTCTTT. This sequence encodes CASSGTGLLNTEAFF.